The rows below give T cell receptor beta chains drawn from one sample of a study of PD-1 blockade in classical Hodgkin lymphoma. The data were produced by immunoSEQ multiplex PCR, yet TCRdb's version contains in-frame clones alone and is incomplete. The sample shows about 97,000 clones, over 80% of them seen only once. Sequenced material: peripheral blood mononuclear cells (PBMCs), taken at baseline. Source of these receptors: a human donor with classical Hodgkin lymphoma. The CDR3 runs from the conserved cysteine through the conserved F or W. Fields, in order: clone size, V gene, D gene, J gene, CDR3 DNA, CDR3 protein. The D gene is left open where the match is weak. Not all rows give a size; the values are once, few, many and, for expanded clones, a class.

NA	TRBV5-1	TRBD1	TRBJ1-6	TGCGCCAGCAGCTTGGGGGGACAGGGTGGATCACCCCTCCACTTT	CASSLGGQGGSPLHF
NA	TRBV11-2	TRBD1	TRBJ2-5	TGTGCCAGCAGCTTAGGGACAGGGTTTCGAGAGACCCAGTACTTC	CASSLGTGFRETQYF
NA	TRBV10-2	TRBD1	TRBJ1-1	TGCGCCAGCAGGAACAGGGGTTTGGACACTGAAGCTTTCTTT	CASRNRGLDTEAFF
NA	TRBV11-2	NA	TRBJ2-1	TGTGCCAGCAGCTTGGGTGCGGGGAGTGAGCAGTTCTTC	CASSLGAGSEQFF
NA	TRBV5-1	TRBD1	TRBJ2-7	TGCGCCAGCAGCCAGGGACAGGGAGGGGCCGAGCAGTACTTC	CASSQGQGGAEQYF
NA	TRBV18	NA	TRBJ2-3	TGTGCCAGCTCACCAATCAACACAGATACGCAGTATTTT	CASSPINTDTQYF
few	TRBV6-6	TRBD2	TRBJ2-7	TGTGCCAGCAGTCCTAGCGGGGAGTCTCCGTACTTC	CASSPSGESPYF
NA	TRBV14	NA	TRBJ1-5	TGTGCCATGCCCCTTAATCCGCCCCAGCATTTT	CAMPLNPPQHF
NA	TRBV5-1	NA	TRBJ1-5	TGCGCCAGCAGTTTGCAGGGTGGTCAGCCCCAGCATTTT	CASSLQGGQPQHF
NA	TRBV7-6	NA	TRBJ1-1	TGTGCCAGCAGCTTAGTGGGGGCCCCCCCTCACCCGAACACTGAAGCTTTCTTT	CASSLVGAPPHPNTEAFF
NA	TRBV1	NA	TRBJ2-5	TGCACCAGCAGCCAAGAAACAGGGGAAGAGACCCAGTACTTC	CTSSQETGEETQYF
NA	TRBV4-3	NA	TRBJ1-2	TGCGCCAGCAGCCACCAGGCAGAGGGCGCAAGGGGCTACACCTTC	CASSHQAEGARGYTF
NA	TRBV30	NA	TRBJ2-2	TGTGCCTGGAGTGTACGTGACGCCGGGGAGCTGTTTTTT	CAWSVRDAGELFF
NA	TRBV5-1	TRBD2	TRBJ2-7	TGCGCCAGCAGCCTGGGACTAGCGTACTACGAGCAGTACTTC	CASSLGLAYYEQYF
few	TRBV11-2	NA	TRBJ1-3	TGTGCCAGCAGCAATACAGGAAACACCATATATTTT	CASSNTGNTIYF
few	TRBV6-6	NA	TRBJ2-4	TGTGCCAGCAACCAGCTCGGGAACATTCAGTACTTC	CASNQLGNIQYF
NA	TRBV9	NA	TRBJ2-1	TGTGCCAGCAGCGCCACCGGGACCCCCAATGAGCAGTTCTTC	CASSATGTPNEQFF
NA	TRBV5-5	NA	TRBJ2-7	TGTGCCAGCAGCTTCGGGGAGTTGAGAGCCGAGCAGTACTTC	CASSFGELRAEQYF
NA	TRBV7-6	NA	TRBJ1-2	TGTGCCAGCAGCAAGCAGGCAGGGGCGCGGTATGGCTACACCTTC	CASSKQAGARYGYTF
once	TRBV5-1	NA	TRBJ2-5	TGCGCCAGCAGCTTGGCGGACACCCTCGAGACCCAGTACTTC	CASSLADTLETQYF
NA	TRBV25-1	NA	TRBJ2-2	TGTGCCAGCAGTGATCCTTACAGGGCCGGGGAGCTGTTTTTT	CASSDPYRAGELFF
NA	TRBV5-4	TRBD2	TRBJ2-7	TGTGCCAGCGGATTATCTAGGGGACTAGCCTCCTACGAGCAGTACTTC	CASGLSRGLASYEQYF
NA	TRBV7-7	NA	TRBJ2-1	TGTGCCAGCAGCTTAGGACCGGGTGGAGAATTCAATGAGCAGTTCTTC	CASSLGPGGEFNEQFF
NA	TRBV5-1	NA	TRBJ2-3	TGCGCCAGCAGACAGAGCACAGATACGCAGTATTTT	CASRQSTDTQYF
NA	TRBV25-1	TRBD2	TRBJ2-7	TGTGCCAGCACCAAGACTAGCGGGGTCTCCTACGAGCAGTACTTC	CASTKTSGVSYEQYF
NA	TRBV5-1	NA	TRBJ2-6	TGCGCCAGCAGCTTGGATGGGGCCAACGTCCTGACTTTC	CASSLDGANVLTF
NA	TRBV27	NA	TRBJ2-3	TGTGCCAGCACACGATTCCGGGATACTACGCAGTATTTT	CASTRFRDTTQYF
few	TRBV10-3	TRBD1	TRBJ1-4	TGTGCCATCGGGACAGGGGGTGTACTGTTTTTT	CAIGTGGVLFF
NA	TRBV19	NA	TRBJ2-1	TGTGCCAGTAGTATGACTACCCTGGGGGCTAATGAGCAGTTCTTC	CASSMTTLGANEQFF
NA	TRBV19	NA	TRBJ1-5	TGTGCCAGTAGTCCTCTAACAACCGGTCAGCCCCAGCATTTT	CASSPLTTGQPQHF
NA	TRBV27	TRBD1	TRBJ1-2	TGTGCCAGCAGTGCACAGGGGGTCGGCTACACCTTC	CASSAQGVGYTF
once	TRBV19	NA	TRBJ1-4	TGTGCCAGTAGTATGGACACAACTAATGAAAAACTGTTTTTT	CASSMDTTNEKLFF
NA	TRBV7-2	TRBD2	TRBJ2-7	TGTGCCAGCAGCTTAGTCCCTAGCGGGTCCCTTTGGGAGCAGTACTTC	CASSLVPSGSLWEQYF
NA	TRBV7-2	NA	TRBJ1-1	TGTGCCAGCAGCTTATACAGTTACACTGAAGCTTTCTTT	CASSLYSYTEAFF
NA	TRBV7-2	TRBD1	TRBJ1-1	TGTGCCAGCAGCGTAGGGACAGGGGGATCTGGGAACACTGAAGCTTTCTTT	CASSVGTGGSGNTEAFF
NA	TRBV5-5	NA	TRBJ1-1	TGTGCCAGCAGCTTGATGATTCCAAACACTGAAGCTTTCTTT	CASSLMIPNTEAFF
NA	TRBV23-1	NA	TRBJ1-2	TGCGCCAGCAGTCCTCTTCCGATGTGCTCGATGGGCTACACCTTC	CASSPLPMCSMGYTF
NA	TRBV7-8	TRBD2	TRBJ2-1	TGTGCCAGCAGCTTAAGAGCTTATAGCGGGGTATACAATGAGCAGTTCTTC	CASSLRAYSGVYNEQFF
NA	TRBV10-3	NA	TRBJ2-5	TGTGCCATCAGTGAGACCCTAGGGGCCCAGTACTTC	CAISETLGAQYF
few	TRBV6-5	TRBD2	TRBJ2-1	TGTGCCAGCACTTTCGGGAGGGGTAATGAGCAGTTCTTC	CASTFGRGNEQFF